This T cell receptor (beta chain) was captured by sequencing in a study of blood T cell repertoires in COVID-19. Study context: Nucleic acid was either cDNA or gDNA, and it came from T cells, B-cell-depleted T cells, or PBMCs.

Only in-frame clones appear in the TCRdb table, and some are missing; sequencing was by immunoSEQ multiplex PCR. The data show fewer than 75,000 clones, 70% to 90% seen once. This clone was observed a few times. Germline V gene lookup returns CDR1 SGHDT and CDR2 YYEEEE. V shed 4 bases, J shed 0 bases, and the junction held 12 bases outside the gene matches. The CDR3 runs 18 residues. The sequence was collected from an older man with acute or convalescent COVID-19. Sequences were obtained from peripheral blood. The chain carries TRBV5-6 and TRBJ1-5; 8 bases align to TRBD1. The CDR3 is CASSPSPQGAFSNQPQHF. The CDR3 nucleotides read TGTGCCAGCAGCCCTAGCCCGCAGGGGGCTTTTAGCAATCAGCCCCAGCATTTT. Full variable domain (rest looked up from reference TRBV5-6 and TRBJ1-5): DAGVTQSPTHLIKTRGQQVTLRCSPKSGHDTVSWYQQALGQGPQFIFQYYEEEERQRGNFPDRFSGHQFPNYSSELNVNALLLGDSALYLCASSPSPQGAFSNQPQHFGDGTRLSIL.